This passage covers 11 T cell receptor beta chains from one sample sequenced in a study of blood T cell repertoires in COVID-19. The assay was immunoSEQ multiplex PCR, and TCRdb's table has in-frame clones only and misses some. Seen here are a few hundred thousand clones, about 90% observed once, and the top ten hold about 14%. The sample consisted of PBMCs or T cells enriched from blood (not recorded which). The origin of the receptors is a woman aged 50 to 60 with acute COVID-19.

The CDR3 loop reads CASSHRGGSYTF. As DNA, the CDR3 is TGTGCCAGCAGCCACCGGGGGGGAAGCTACACCTTC. This chain uses TRBV7-9 with TRBJ1-2, with TRBD1 as a possible D gene (5 bases). This CDR3 comprises 12 residues. The germline V gene encodes CDR1 SEHNR and CDR2 FQNEAQ (reference sequence). V lost 5 bases to trimming and J lost 9 bases, with 13 bases between them.

The V call is TRBV10-3, the J call TRBJ2-1; D perhaps matches TRBD2 (6 bases). Trimming removed 10 bases at V and 7 bases at J, with 17 bases between. The CDR3 has 13 amino acids. From germline, CDR1 is ENHRY and CDR2 SYGVKD. CDR3 protein: CATGTSGGNEQFF. In DNA, the CDR3 is TGTGCCACAGGAACCTCTGGAGGGAATGAGCAGTTCTTC.

The CDR3 nucleotides are TGTGCCAGCAACATGGGGGGGACTAGCGGGATTGAGCAGTTCTTC. The encoded protein is CASNMGGTSGIEQFF. The gene calls are TRBV28 and TRBJ2-1; the match to TRBD2 covers 13 bases. V shed 7 bases, J shed 9 bases, and the junction held 9 bases outside the gene matches. The CDR3 totals 15 residues. Germline V gives CDR1 MDHEN, CDR2 SYDVKM.

The chain recombines TRBV6-6 with TRBJ1-6; 7 bases map to TRBD1. The CDR3 loop spans 16 amino acids. Trimming took 5 bases from V and 6 from J; bases not matched to a gene: 10. Germline loops: CDR1 MNHNY, CDR2 SVGAGI (reference sequence). The CDR3 loop reads CASSAYRQGPNSPLHF. The CDR3 DNA sequence: TGTGCCAGCAGTGCCTACCGACAGGGTCCTAATTCACCCCTCCACTTT.

V gene TRBV7-3 combines with J gene TRBJ2-1, with a tentative D call TRBD2 (6 bases). The CDR3 runs 16 residues. V was cut by 4 bases and J by 3 bases, with 16 bases left in between. Germline CDR1 and CDR2: SGHTA and FQGTGA. CDR3 bases: TGTGCCAGCAGCTCAAGTGGCAGCGGGCGCTACAATGAGCAGTTCTTC. Translation gives CASSSSGSGRYNEQFF.

The chain is built from TRBV11-2 and TRBJ2-2; tentative D call: TRBD2 (5 bases). CDR3 length: 16 residues. Germline CDR1 is SGHAT and CDR2 is FQNNGV. V lost 1 base and J 9 bases, leaving 18 bases between the germline ends. CDR3 in amino acids: CASSLGAGSVERELFF. The CDR3 DNA reads as TGTGCCAGCAGCTTAGGGGCGGGTTCGGTCGAAAGGGAGCTGTTTTTT.

This sequence joins TRBV27 and TRBJ2-3; 9 positions match TRBD2. The CDR3 is 15 amino acids. Unmatched junction bases numbered 4, after V lost 2 bases and J lost 4 bases. Germline V CDR1 and CDR2: MNHEY, SMNVEV (reference sequence). The chain's CDR3 is CASSLGGRVSDTQYF. The CDR3 nucleotides read TGTGCCAGCAGTTTAGGCGGGAGGGTCTCAGATACGCAGTATTTT.

This clone has only a few counts. The V call is TRBV18, the J call TRBJ1-1; no clear D. Germline V CDR1 and CDR2: KGHSH, LQKENI. There are 12 residues in the CDR3. Deletions cut 3 bases from V and 3 bases from J, with 5 bases between. The CDR3 DNA reads TGTGCCAGCTCACCGCAGGACACTGAAGCTTTCTTT. This encodes CASSPQDTEAFF. The full variable domain, rest sourced from reference TRBV18 and TRBJ1-1, is NAGVMQNPRHLVRRRGQEARLRCSPMKGHSHVYWYRQLPEEGLKFMVYLQKENIIDESGMPKERFSAEFPKEGPSILRIQQVVRGDSAAYFCASSPQDTEAFFGQGTRLTVV.

The chain employs TRBV6-5 and TRBJ1-2; unclear D gene. Germline loops: CDR1 MNHEY, CDR2 SVGAGI. Trimming removed 6 bases at V and 8 bases at J, with 16 bases between. The CDR3 is made up of 13 amino acids. The CDR3 region has the DNA TGTGCCAGCAGAGGAGTAGCTTCTGGCGGCTACACCTTC. This gives the protein CASRGVASGGYTF.

The chain links TRBV6-5 to TRBJ1-4; D is undetermined. Germline CDR1 MNHEY, CDR2 SVGAGI. Trimming stripped 4 bases from V and 8 bases from J, with 11 bases between. CDR3 length: 13 residues. The DNA for the CDR3 is TGTGCCAGCAGTTTCGGCGGAGTCGAAAAACTGTTTTTT. Translated, it gives CASSFGGVEKLFF.

The V call is TRBV28, the J call TRBJ1-6, with a possible D match to TRBD1 (5 bases). Germline V gives CDR1 MDHEN, CDR2 SYDVKM. V lost 4 bases, J lost 4 bases, and 14 bases lay in between. The length of the CDR3 is 16 residues. CDR3 in amino acids: CASSSGTARYNSPLHF. The DNA for the CDR3 is TGTGCCAGCAGTTCCGGGACTGCTCGATATAATTCACCCCTCCACTTT.